This T cell receptor beta chain was recovered during a study of cytomegalovirus exposure and HLA in healthy donors. Study overall: In a later analysis, the 130 or so validation repertoires were reported to have used the same platform as the 600 to 700 first-cohort repertoires. The study's findings and limits: TCR beta chains numbering some 160 were designated cytomegalovirus-associated.

Libraries were prepared by immunoSEQ multiplex PCR; TCRdb keeps only in-frame clonotypes and omits some of them. The table records roughly 73,000 clones, 85% to 95% of them present only once. Germline V gives CDR1 MGHDK, CDR2 SYGVNS. The CDR3 is made up of 13 amino acids. With 6 bases removed from V and 7 bases from J, the gap between germline ends came to 12 bases. This clone came up a few times. Its cognate antigen is unknown. This TCR came from a man between 18 and 29 years old in good health and CMV-seronegative. V gene TRBV25-1 combines with J gene TRBJ1-4; D ambiguous. Input material: PBMCs. The CDR3 loop is CASRLGSVEKLFF. The CDR3 DNA reads TGTGCCAGCAGGTTGGGGAGTGTTGAAAAACTGTTTTTT.